This T cell receptor (beta chain) originates from a study of blood T cell repertoires in COVID-19. Overall study: Italy, Spain and the United States were the sources of the convalescent and acute COVID-19 samples.

Produced via immunoSEQ multiplex PCR; TCRdb's table is partial and in-frame only. The sample records around 250,000 clones, approximately 87% being singletons. Source material: peripheral blood. This TCR came from a man aged 55 to 70 with acute or convalescent COVID-19.

CDR3 sequence (DNA): TGTGCCAGCAGTCCCTTAGGGGTAGGGGACACTGAAGCTTTCTTT. Amino acid sequence: CASSPLGVGDTEAFF. This chain connects TRBV27 to TRBJ1-1, with a weak D call TRBD1 (5 bases). Trimming took 5 bases from V and 3 from J, leaving 16 bases between them. The CDR3 covers 15 residues. Germline V gene lookup returns CDR1 MNHEY and CDR2 SMNVEV (reference sequence).